The next 5 T cell receptor beta chains were all read from a single sample in a study of blood T cell repertoires in COVID-19. TCRdb's table, derived via immunoSEQ multiplex PCR, lists solely in-frame clones and lacks some. The sample holds about 56,000 clones, around four fifths seen once. The sequenced sample was peripheral blood. These receptors originate from a woman of 80 years or more with acute or convalescent COVID-19.

This clone was picked up a small number of times. The chain links TRBV5-6 to TRBJ1-6; 7 nucleotides line up with TRBD1. CDR1 is SGHDT and CDR2 is YYEEEE in the germline V gene. J was trimmed by 5 bases and V by 3 bases; bases with no gene match: 5. This CDR3 spans 15 amino acids. The CDR3, as DNA: TGTGCCAGCAGCTCAATCGACAGGGATAATTCACCCCTCCACTTT. Amino acid sequence: CASSSIDRDNSPLHF.

The gene calls are TRBV19 and TRBJ1-5, with D possibly being TRBD1 (5 bases). V lost 3 bases, J lost 4 bases, and 10 bases lay in between. CDR3 length: 14 amino acids. Germline-derived CDR1 and CDR2 are LNHDA and SQIVND (reference sequence). CDR3 nucleotide sequence: TGTGCCAGTAGTATTTCAGGGCCGAATCAGCCCCAGCATTTT. It translates to CASSISGPNQPQHF.

The V and J genes are TRBV25-1 and TRBJ2-3; 10 nucleotides line up with TRBD1. CDR1 and CDR2 (germline): MGHDK, SYGVNS. Trimming removed 4 bases from V and 1 base from J; junction bases left unmatched: 2. This CDR3 spans 15 amino acids. The CDR3 bases are TGTGCCAGCAGTGTAGGGACAGGGGGCACAGATACGCAGTATTTT. It yields the protein CASSVGTGGTDTQYF.

This clone was picked up a small number of times. The V call is TRBV5-1, the J call TRBJ1-6; D possibly corresponds to TRBD1 (6 bases). V lost 4 bases and J 7 bases, leaving 15 bases between the germline ends. This CDR3 is built from 15 residues. Germline CDR1 and CDR2: SGHRS and YFSETQ. CDR3 DNA sequence: TGCGCCAGCAGCGTCGTTGGACAGCCAAATTCACCCCTCCACTTT. It codes for CASSVVGQPNSPLHF.

The V gene is TRBV5-4, the J gene TRBJ2-7, with 9 bases fitting TRBD2. Germline V lookup: CDR1 SGHNT, CDR2 YYREEE (reference sequence). The CDR3 runs 15 residues. Germline trimming cut 2 bases from V and 2 bases from J; bases unmatched to any gene: 5. CDR3 nucleotides: TGTGCCAGCAGCTTTGGGGTAGCGGGGGCCTACGAGCAGTACTTC. As protein: CASSFGVAGAYEQYF.